This TCR beta chain was identified during a study of control samples from healthy donors and cancer patients. Clones were sequenced by immunoSEQ multiplex PCR, and TCRdb holds only the in-frame ones, with some missing. The repertoire holds about 100,000 clones, more than 85% seen once, with around 8.5% in the top ten. Deletions cut 4 bases from V and 1 base from J, with 12 bases between. In germline, CDR1 is MNHEY, CDR2 SVGAGI. The CDR3 covers 15 residues. The receptor comes from a young man in good health. Sequenced material: blood. The genes are TRBV6-5 and TRBJ2-3; D perhaps matches TRBD2 (6 bases). For the CDR3, the DNA is TGTGCCAGCAGTTCAAGCGGGTTACGCACAGATACGCAGTATTTT. Translated: CASSSSGLRTDTQYF.